This T cell receptor beta chain emerged from a study of identical twins (dated by TCRdb to the mid-2010s). Context from the whole study: TCR alpha and beta repertoires from monozygotic twins, unrelated adults of various ages and cord blood were deep-sequenced to test whether fetal clonotypes persist. To rule out contamination, replicate twin experiments were performed at different times with different library preparation protocols.

This clonotype was seen more than once but under ten times. The antigen it recognizes is unknown. No qualities accompany the bases; no much larger clone lies one base away. The paper's findings and limits, for the study overall: A weaker excess of twin sharing was found in beta out-of-frame sequences because the signal-to-noise ratio was lowered by fewer shared sequences. Compared with coincidental sharing between unrelated individuals, out-of-frame TCR alpha sequences shared between twins had an excess of sequences with low generation probability. Fewer insertions were carried by abundant cord blood beta clonotypes; a weaker similar trend was observed in young adult naive repertoires, while no such trend was observed in memory repertoires. Because the same donors could not be followed over many years, conclusions were based on cross-sectional statistical analysis. Zero-insertion analyses could be partly confounded by invariant T cells such as MAIT and iNKT, though diverse VJ usage argued against such confounding for most clonotypes. In monozygotic twins, recombination models systematically underestimated out-of-frame TCR alpha sharing, but the models matched the sharing seen between unrelated individuals.

V is shortened by 5 bases, J by 4 bases, and the region joining them spans 14 bases. The CDR3, cysteine through phenylalanine, is 14 amino acids long. Kept here is only the CDR3 DNA, which spans 42 bases and is read in frame from base 1. Every donor in the study was a healthy Caucasian. The twin cohort consisted of three pairs of female monozygotic twins, all aged 18 to 29 years. RNA for TCR libraries was isolated from peripheral blood mononuclear cells. Libraries were constructed by 5' RACE. The instrument given in TCRdb is Illumina HiSeq 2000. Template switching added a universal primer binding site, and the final cDNA carried a unique molecular identifier that allowed TCR cDNA molecules to be counted accurately. Specific primers in the conserved constant-segment region were used to synthesize first-strand cDNA for the TCR alpha and beta chains. To control for contamination, every cDNA library carried two barcodes: a SMART-Mk sample barcode plus Illumina barcodes. Two successive PCR steps introduced TruSeq adapter sequences along with Illumina sample barcodes. TCR alpha and beta cDNA libraries were sequenced on the Illumina HiSeq platform with custom primers. In the paper's pipeline: Unique molecular identifiers were extracted from raw reads with MiGEC, and CDR3 positions were determined with MiXCR. Recombination models were inferred per individual with the repgenHMM and IGoR tools using an EM algorithm. Shared clonotype analysis was performed with the tcR package in R, normalizing sharing by the product of cloneset sizes. To study raw recombination free of thymic and clonal selection effects, out-of-frame nonproductive sequences were analyzed. TCRdb reprocessed the public reads (quality trimming at Q25 with fastp, clone calling with MiXCR) and kept in-frame beta chains. Under each unique CDR3 protein, matching rows form one entry showing the most common genes and DNA. The V and J calls follow TCRdb's processing rather than the paper's. Across this sample there are hundreds of thousands of distinct CDR3 sequences, with over 9% seen only once. About 1.6% of the sample goes to the ten largest clones.

The same specimen was also included in a second study, on yellow fever vaccine responses in identical twins. As that second study puts it: The T cell response to vaccination in identical twins was reported by the authors to appear partly convergent and partly personalized. Focusing on identical twins, the study followed the T cell clones that responded to the vaccine, and did so with precision.

The V and J segments used are TRBV12-3 or TRBV12-4 and TRBJ1-2, with TRBD1 perhaps the D gene, on 5 matching bases. Sequenced input: PBMCs. This receptor was taken from a woman between 18 and 29 years old in good health. The DNA sequence follows: TGTGCCAGCAGTCGGCCGGGACGTCCCTATGGCTACACCTTC. It codes for CASSRPGRPYGYTF.